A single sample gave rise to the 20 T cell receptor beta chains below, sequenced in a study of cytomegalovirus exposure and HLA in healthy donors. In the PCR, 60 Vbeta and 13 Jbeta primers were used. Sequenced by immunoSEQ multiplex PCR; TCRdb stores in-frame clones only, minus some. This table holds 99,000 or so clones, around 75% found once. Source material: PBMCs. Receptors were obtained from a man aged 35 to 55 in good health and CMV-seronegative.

The CDR3 DNA reads as TGTGCCAGCAAACTAGGACAGATTATGAACACTGAAGCTTTCTTT. This codes for CASKLGQIMNTEAFF. This chain connects TRBV27 to TRBJ1-1; D is possibly TRBD1 (6 bases). The germline V and J ends were trimmed by 7 bases and 0 bases, with 15 bases remaining between them. The CDR3 contains 15 residues. Germline V lookup: CDR1 MNHEY, CDR2 SMNVEV (reference sequence).

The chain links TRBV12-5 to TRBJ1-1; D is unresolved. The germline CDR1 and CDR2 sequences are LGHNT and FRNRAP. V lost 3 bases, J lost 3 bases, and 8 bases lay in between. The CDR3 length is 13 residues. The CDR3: CASGFRRDTEAFF. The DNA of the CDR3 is TGTGCTAGTGGTTTCAGGCGGGACACTGAAGCTTTCTTT.

Written as DNA, the CDR3 is TGCGCCAGCAGCCCCGGACAGGGGGAATATTTT. Its translation is CASSPGQGEYF. The chain uses TRBV5-1 and TRBJ1-3; 10 bases are shared with TRBD1. V dropped 4 bases and J dropped 15; count of bases not matched to a gene: 4. Germline loops: CDR1 SGHRS, CDR2 YFSETQ. The CDR3 loop spans 11 amino acids.

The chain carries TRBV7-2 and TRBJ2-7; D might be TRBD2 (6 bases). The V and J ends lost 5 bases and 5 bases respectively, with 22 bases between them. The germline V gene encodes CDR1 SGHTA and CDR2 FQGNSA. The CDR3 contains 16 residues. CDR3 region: CASSRRAGQGFHEQYF. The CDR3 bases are TGTGCCAGCAGCCGCCGGGCGGGGCAGGGATTCCACGAGCAGTACTTC.

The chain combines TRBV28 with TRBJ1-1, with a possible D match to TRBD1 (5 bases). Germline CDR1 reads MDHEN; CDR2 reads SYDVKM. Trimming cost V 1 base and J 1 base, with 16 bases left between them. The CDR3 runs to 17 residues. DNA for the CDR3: TGTGCCAGCAGTTTATACGCCTTCGGGGGACCGAACACTGAAGCTTTCTTT. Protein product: CASSLYAFGGPNTEAFF.

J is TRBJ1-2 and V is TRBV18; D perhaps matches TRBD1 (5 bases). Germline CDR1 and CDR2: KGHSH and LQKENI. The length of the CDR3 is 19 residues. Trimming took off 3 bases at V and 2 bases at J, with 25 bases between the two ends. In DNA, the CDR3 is TGTGCCAGCTCACCTAACTTAGGGGCCTCCCTCAAACTAAACTATGGCTACACCTTC. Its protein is CASSPNLGASLKLNYGYTF.

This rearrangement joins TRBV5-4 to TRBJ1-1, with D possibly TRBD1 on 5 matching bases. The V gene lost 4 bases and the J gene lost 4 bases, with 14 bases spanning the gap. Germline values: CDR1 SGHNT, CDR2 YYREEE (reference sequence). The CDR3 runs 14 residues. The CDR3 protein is CASSPGVGSTEAFF. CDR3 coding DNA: TGTGCCAGCAGCCCGGGGGTGGGGAGCACTGAAGCTTTCTTT.

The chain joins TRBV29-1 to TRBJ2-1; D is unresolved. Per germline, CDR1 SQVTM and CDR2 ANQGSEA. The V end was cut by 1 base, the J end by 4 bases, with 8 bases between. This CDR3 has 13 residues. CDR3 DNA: TGCAGCGTTGAAGTGGCAGAATACAATGAGCAGTTCTTC. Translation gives CSVEVAEYNEQFF.

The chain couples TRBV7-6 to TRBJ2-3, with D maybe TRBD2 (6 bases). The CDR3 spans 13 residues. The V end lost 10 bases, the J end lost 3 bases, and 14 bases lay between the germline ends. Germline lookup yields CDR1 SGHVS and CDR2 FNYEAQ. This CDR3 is CATTEGRTDTQYF. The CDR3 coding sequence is TGTGCCACGACGGAGGGCCGTACAGATACGCAGTATTTT.

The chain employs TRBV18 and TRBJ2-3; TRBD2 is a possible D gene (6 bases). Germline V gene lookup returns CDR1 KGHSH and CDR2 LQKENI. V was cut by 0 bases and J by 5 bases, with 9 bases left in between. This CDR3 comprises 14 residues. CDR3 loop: CASSPPGLVDTQYF. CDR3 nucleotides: TGTGCCAGCTCACCACCGGGACTTGTAGATACGCAGTATTTT.

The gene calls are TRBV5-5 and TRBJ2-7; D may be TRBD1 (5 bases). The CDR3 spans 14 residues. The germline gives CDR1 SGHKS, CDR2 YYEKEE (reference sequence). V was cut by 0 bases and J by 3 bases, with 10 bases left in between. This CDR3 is CASSLVGANYEQYF. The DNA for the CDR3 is TGTGCCAGCAGCTTGGTAGGGGCCAACTACGAGCAGTACTTC.

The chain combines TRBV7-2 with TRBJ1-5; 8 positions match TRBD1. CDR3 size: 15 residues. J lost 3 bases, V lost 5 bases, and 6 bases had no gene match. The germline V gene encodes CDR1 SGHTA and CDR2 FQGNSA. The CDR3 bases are TGTGCCAGCAGCCGACAGGGGTTGATCAATCAGCCCCAGCATTTT. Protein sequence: CASSRQGLINQPQHF.

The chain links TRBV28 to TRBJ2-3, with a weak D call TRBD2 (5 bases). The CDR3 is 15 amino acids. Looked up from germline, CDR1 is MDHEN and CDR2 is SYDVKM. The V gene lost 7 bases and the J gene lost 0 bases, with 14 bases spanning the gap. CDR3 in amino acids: CASTPYGESTDTQYF. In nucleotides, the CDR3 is TGTGCCAGCACCCCTTACGGGGAGAGCACAGATACGCAGTATTTT.

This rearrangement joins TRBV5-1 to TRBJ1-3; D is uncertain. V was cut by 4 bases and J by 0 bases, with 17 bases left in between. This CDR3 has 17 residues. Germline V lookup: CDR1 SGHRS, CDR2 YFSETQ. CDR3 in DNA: TGCGCCAGCAGCCCTGACCCTCGGGGAGGCTCTGGAAACACCATATATTTT. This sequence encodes CASSPDPRGGSGNTIYF.

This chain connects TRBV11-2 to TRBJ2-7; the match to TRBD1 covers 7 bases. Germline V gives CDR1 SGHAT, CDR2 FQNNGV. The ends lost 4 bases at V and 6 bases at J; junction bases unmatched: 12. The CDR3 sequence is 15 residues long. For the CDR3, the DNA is TGTGCCAGCAGCTCTGGACAGGTCGGCCCCTCCGAGCAGTACTTC. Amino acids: CASSSGQVGPSEQYF.

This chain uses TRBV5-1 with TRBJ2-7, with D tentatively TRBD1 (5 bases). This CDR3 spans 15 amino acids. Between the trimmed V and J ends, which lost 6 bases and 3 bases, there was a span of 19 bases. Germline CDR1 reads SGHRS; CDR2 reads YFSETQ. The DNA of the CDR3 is TGCGCCAGCAATGGATTAACGGACAACCACTACGAGCAGTACTTC. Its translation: CASNGLTDNHYEQYF.

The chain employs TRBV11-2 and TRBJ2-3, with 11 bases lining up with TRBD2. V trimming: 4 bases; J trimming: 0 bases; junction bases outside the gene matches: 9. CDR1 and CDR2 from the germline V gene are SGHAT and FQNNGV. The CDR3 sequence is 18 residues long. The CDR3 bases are TGTGCCAGCAGCTATCCGGGACTAGCGGCAAGTAGCACAGATACGCAGTATTTT. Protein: CASSYPGLAASSTDTQYF.

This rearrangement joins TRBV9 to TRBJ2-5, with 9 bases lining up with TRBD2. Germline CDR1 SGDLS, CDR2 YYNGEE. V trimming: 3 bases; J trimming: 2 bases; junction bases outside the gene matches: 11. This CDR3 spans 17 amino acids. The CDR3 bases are TGTGCCAGCAGCGACGAAATGGGACTAGCAGTACAAGAGACCCAGTACTTC. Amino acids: CASSDEMGLAVQETQYF.

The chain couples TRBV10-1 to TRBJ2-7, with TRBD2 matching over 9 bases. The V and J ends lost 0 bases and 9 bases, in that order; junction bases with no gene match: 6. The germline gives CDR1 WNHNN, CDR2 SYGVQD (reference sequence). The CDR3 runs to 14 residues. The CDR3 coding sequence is TGCGCCAGCAGTGAGTCTTCTAGCGGGACAACGCAGTACTTC. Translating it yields CASSESSSGTTQYF.

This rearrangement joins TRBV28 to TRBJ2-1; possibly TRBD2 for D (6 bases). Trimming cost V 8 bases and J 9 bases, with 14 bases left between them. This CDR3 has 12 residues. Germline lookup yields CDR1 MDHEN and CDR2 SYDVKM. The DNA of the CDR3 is TGTGCCAGCTACGGGAGAGAGGTTGAGCAGTTCTTC. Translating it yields CASYGREVEQFF.